The 15 T cell receptor beta chains below come from one sample, sequenced in a study of T cells in Graves' hyperthyroidism and ophthalmopathy. Regions amplified from RNA transcripts were the TCR beta CDR3 regions. When the TCR CDR3 underwent first-round RT-PCR, the HTBI primer set was used. TCRdb fed the multiplex PCR reads into MiXCR, producing one record per CDR3 protein. The sample includes 500,000 to 750,000 distinct CDR3 sequences, around 45% of them seen just once. Sequenced input: peripheral blood or thyroid tissue (not recorded which). These receptors all come from a woman aged 18-29 years with Graves' hyperthyroidism.

This clonotype was observed a few times. J is TRBJ1-3 and V is TRBV30; 8 bases are a match to TRBD1. V shed 3 bases and J 4 bases; nucleotides not matched to a gene: 5. Germline V gene sequence: CDR1 GTSNPN, CDR2 SVGIG (reference sequence). This CDR3 comprises 14 residues. Here the CDR3 DNA reads TGTGCCTGGAGGGACAGGGCGAGAGGAAACACCATATATTTT. Amino acids: CAWRDRARGNTIYF. The full variable domain, completed using reference TRBV30 and TRBJ1-3, is SQTIHQWPATLVQPVGSPLSLECTVEGTSNPNLYWYRQAAGRGLQLLFYSVGIGQISSEVPQNLSASRPQDRQFILSSKKLLLSDSGFYLCAWRDRARGNTIYFGEGSWLTVV.

This clonotype was detected ten times or more. This chain uses TRBV20-1 with TRBJ2-7; D is unresolved. Germline CDR1 DFQATT, CDR2 SNEGSKA (reference sequence). This CDR3 spans 14 amino acids. The V and J ends lost 0 bases and 3 bases respectively, with 12 bases between them. The CDR3 region has the DNA TGCAGTGCTAGAGAAAATAGGAGTTACTACGAGCAGTACTTC. Translation gives CSARENRSYYEQYF.

This clonotype was counted many times. The chain recombines TRBV5-1 with TRBJ2-7, with TRBD2 matching 10 bases. J lost 3 bases, V lost 1 base, and 4 bases had no gene match. The CDR3 covers 15 residues. Looked up from germline, CDR1 is SGHRS and CDR2 is YFSETQ. The CDR3 coding sequence is TGCGCCAGCAGCTTGAGCTCTAGCGGGAGCTACGAGCAGTACTTC. Translating gives CASSLSSSGSYEQYF.

V gene TRBV3-1 combines with J gene TRBJ1-1; 8 bases map to TRBD1. The germline CDR1 and CDR2 sequences are LGHDT and YNNKEL (reference sequence). The CDR3 consists of 15 residues. With 1 base clipped from V and 7 bases from J, the junction kept 8 bases outside the gene matches. The CDR3 nucleotides are TGTGCCAGCAGCCAAGCGAGCAGGGGGCAGGGTGAAGCTTTCTTT. Translated: CASSQASRGQGEAFF.

This rearrangement joins TRBV20-1 to TRBJ1-2; D uncertain. The germline V gene has CDR1 DFQATT and CDR2 SNEGSKA (reference sequence). The CDR3 runs 14 residues. V dropped 5 bases and J dropped 6 bases, with 19 bases sitting between them. The CDR3 region is CSAPWLAGGDGYTF. Here the CDR3 DNA reads TGCAGTGCTCCCTGGTTAGCGGGAGGTGATGGCTACACCTTC.

This clonotype was counted once. The J gene is TRBJ1-2, the V gene TRBV25-1; D perhaps matches TRBD1 (6 bases). Germline V CDR1 and CDR2: MGHDK, SYGVNS. V was clipped by 1 base and J by 4 bases, with 13 bases between them. The CDR3 is 15 amino acids. The CDR3 loop reads CASSESLYRAYGYTF. CDR3 sequence (DNA): TGTGCCAGCAGTGAATCGCTGTACAGGGCCTATGGCTACACCTTC.

This clonotype has ten or more counts. This chain connects TRBV20-1 to TRBJ1-1, with a tentative D call TRBD1 (6 bases). V was clipped by 3 bases and J by 1 base, with 12 bases between them. The length of the CDR3 is 14 residues. The germline V gene has CDR1 DFQATT and CDR2 SNEGSKA (reference sequence). The CDR3 coding sequence is TGCAGTGCTAGTGCAGGGGCGGCGAACACTGAAGCTTTCTTT. This sequence encodes CSASAGAANTEAFF.

V usage is TRBV29-1 and J usage is TRBJ1-1; 10 bases map to TRBD1. The CDR3 covers 13 residues. V gave up 6 bases and J gave up 7 bases; unmatched junction bases: 8. In germline, CDR1 is SQVTM, CDR2 ANQGSEA. CDR3: CSVGTGVADEAFF. DNA of the CDR3: TGCAGCGTCGGGACAGGGGTAGCCGATGAAGCTTTCTTT.

The CDR3 loop reads CASSRTGEDEKLFF. The CDR3 coding sequence is TGTGCCAGCAGCCGGACAGGGGAGGATGAAAAACTGTTTTTT. The J gene is TRBJ1-4, the V gene TRBV12-3 or TRBV12-4; 9 bases fit TRBD1. Losses at the gene ends were 6 bases for V and 6 bases for J; bases not matched to a gene: 5. The CDR3 contains 14 residues.

The gene calls are TRBV28 and TRBJ1-2; D may be TRBD1 (5 bases). CDR1 is MDHEN and CDR2 is SYDVKM in the germline V gene. The V end lost 5 bases, the J end lost 4 bases, and 14 bases lay between the germline ends. This CDR3 has 14 amino acids. CDR3 in amino acids: CASSPNRRAYGYTF. The CDR3 DNA is TGTGCCAGCAGTCCAAACAGGAGAGCCTATGGCTACACCTTC.

This clonotype was seen repeatedly, ten times or more. Germline and junction disagree at one end, which may indicate a read error. V gene TRBV4-1 combines with J gene TRBJ2-7; 14 bases are shared with TRBD2. The germline gives CDR1 MGHRA, CDR2 YSYEKL. This CDR3 has 13 residues. The CDR3 reads CASSPGTSGSMHF. CDR3 nucleotides: TGCGCCAGCAGCCCCGGGACTAGCGGGAGTATGCACTTC.

This clonotype was seen many times. This rearrangement joins TRBV6-2 or TRBV6-3 to TRBJ1-2; the D is unclear. Per germline, CDR1 MNHEY and CDR2 SVGEGT. CDR3 length equals 18 residues. Trimming removed 5 bases from V and 0 bases from J, with 22 bases in between. This CDR3 reads CASSTGPALWLANYGYTF. In nucleotides, the CDR3 is TGTGCCAGCAGTACCGGACCGGCCCTTTGGCTGGCTAACTATGGCTACACCTTC.

The V call is TRBV5-1, the J call TRBJ2-5; tentative D call: TRBD1 (6 bases). Germline CDR1 SGHRS, CDR2 YFSETQ. V shed 4 bases and J shed 2 bases, with 15 bases lying between them. The CDR3 covers 15 residues. The CDR3 bases are TGCGCCAGCAGCCCGGAAGTCAGGGGTCAAGAGACCCAGTACTTC. Its translation is CASSPEVRGQETQYF.

This clonotype was counted many times. The CDR3 region is CASSPYRENTEAFF. The CDR3 nucleotides are TGTGCCAGCTCACCGTACAGGGAGAACACTGAAGCTTTCTTT. The chain combines TRBV18 with TRBJ1-1; TRBD1 might be the D (6 bases). The CDR3 runs 14 residues. From germline, CDR1 is KGHSH and CDR2 LQKENI. Trimming removed 3 bases from V and 1 base from J, with 9 bases in between.

In this sample, this clonotype turned up many times. V usage is TRBV9 and J usage is TRBJ2-7; D gene ambiguous. The ends were cut back, 3 bases at V and 5 bases at J, with 12 bases in the middle. The V gene's germline CDR1 is SGDLS and CDR2 YYNGEE. The CDR3 totals 13 residues. CDR3 residues: CASSARLVDEQYF. In DNA form, the CDR3 reads TGTGCCAGCAGCGCCCGACTTGTCGACGAGCAGTACTTC.